This TCR beta chain was captured in a study of T cell responses to AZD1222 COVID-19 vaccine. V shed 5 bases and J shed 10 bases, with 15 bases lying between them. The CDR3 runs 14 residues. CDR1 and CDR2 from the germline V gene are MNHEY and SMNVEV (reference sequence). Worth noting for this clone: Its antigen is unidentified.

The study's findings and limits: Baseline serostatus was positive in only five to seven AZD1222 recipients. Regions left unmutated in variants are reportedly the target of nearly half of spike-specific TCRs. Vaccine-related CD4 TCRs covered spike, predominating at 160-218 and 743-854.

Method: immunoSEQ multiplex PCR; TCRdb's copy keeps in-frame clones and lacks some. Here the sample spans 95,000 to 150,000 clones, roughly nine tenths being singletons. The receptor was derived from an adult in good health. The rearrangement links TRBV27 to TRBJ1-6, with no clear D. The material was peripheral blood, obtained on day 0 of AZD1222 vaccination. CDR3 DNA sequence: TGTGCCAGCAGTCCTCGATCCAGAGGCTCACCCCTCCACTTT. This sequence encodes CASSPRSRGSPLHF.